This TCR beta chain was captured in a study of blood T cell repertoires in COVID-19. Study-wide background: Specimens from acute and convalescent COVID-19 originated in the United States, Italy and Spain. T cells, B-cell-depleted T cells, or PBMCs supplied cDNA or gDNA.

Germline V gives CDR1 LNHDA, CDR2 SQIVND (reference sequence). The CDR3 covers 16 residues. V lost 3 bases, J lost 1 base, and 6 bases stayed unmatched. The table came from immunoSEQ multiplex PCR; TCRdb's copy has only in-frame clones and leaves some out. The sample shows just under 350,000 clones, around 82% of them seen only once. Sequencing was performed on peripheral blood. The receptor comes from a man aged 25-45 years with active or convalescent COVID-19. The chain carries TRBV19 and TRBJ2-3; 8 bases are a match to TRBD2. The CDR3 DNA reads as TGTGCCAGTAGTATGGTTGGTAGCGGGGGCACAGATACGCAGTATTTT. Its protein product is CASSMVGSGGTDTQYF.